This T cell receptor (beta chain) came from a study of shared clonotypes between healthy human individuals. On this clone itself: Its matching antigen is unknown.

Researchers reported that CD8 memory united CD45RO+ cells with CCR7-negative CD45RA+ TemRA cells. Findings and caveats of the study: Sorted-subset sequencing was shown by rarefaction to be incomplete despite large depth.

The table came from immunoSEQ multiplex PCR; TCRdb's copy has only in-frame clones and leaves some out. The sample includes under 350,000 clones, around 87% of them seen just once. Trimming pared 2 bases from V and 4 bases from J, leaving 13 bases between. This CDR3 is built from 15 residues. Looked up from germline, CDR1 is MNHEY and CDR2 is SMNVEV (reference sequence). The clonotype originates from a man aged 18 to 30 in good health. The V gene is TRBV27, the J gene TRBJ2-3; D may be TRBD1 (7 bases). The sequenced sample was memory CD8+ T cells sorted from blood. The subset: CD45RO+ cells pooled with CCR7-negative TemRA cells. The CDR3 region is CASSLLAGGPDTQYF. The CDR3 coding sequence is TGTGCCAGCAGTTTACTGGCAGGGGGGCCAGATACGCAGTATTTT.